One sample yielded the 5 T cell receptor beta chains listed below, sequenced in a study of monozygotic twins with inflammatory bowel disease. TCRdb re-called the 5' RACE reads; one entry per CDR3 protein, DNA not given. The sample data list over 110,000 distinct CDR3 sequences. Sequenced sample: blood. These receptors were taken from a human donor with ulcerative colitis or Crohn's disease, or a healthy co-twin of an affected twin (not recorded which).

V is TRBV6-1 and J is TRBJ2-6. Germline-derived CDR1 and CDR2 are MNHNS and SASEGT. The CDR3 spans 15 residues. Here the CDR3 reads CASRTGGTGANVLTF.

The rearrangement uses TRBV7-3 and TRBJ2-3; the TCRdb D gene call, TRBD2, has no DNA to confirm it. Germline V gene sequence: CDR1 SGHTA, CDR2 FQGTGA. The CDR3 runs to 15 residues. The CDR3: CASSPGLAGPDTQYF. Using reference TRBV7-3 and TRBJ2-3 for the parts outside the CDR3, the full variable domain is GAGVSQTPSNKVTEKGKYVELRCDPISGHTALYWYRQSLGQGPEFLIYFQGTGAADDSGLPNDRFFAVRPEGSVSTLKIQRTERGDSAVYLCASSPGLAGPDTQYFGPGTRLTVL.

V is TRBV18 and J is TRBJ2-7; lacking DNA, the TRBD1 call made by TCRdb goes unchecked. Germline lookup yields CDR1 KGHSH and CDR2 LQKENI. CDR3 length: 13 residues. The chain's CDR3 is CASSPDVSGASYF. Full variable domain (remainder filled in from reference TRBV18 and TRBJ2-7): NAGVMQNPRHLVRRRGQEARLRCSPMKGHSHVYWYRQLPEEGLKFMVYLQKENIIDESGMPKERFSAEFPKEGPSILRIQQVVRGDSAAYFCASSPDVSGASYFGPGTRLTVT.

The V gene is TRBV5-6, the J gene TRBJ2-1. The CDR3 is 11 residues long. CDR1 and CDR2 from the germline V gene are SGHDT and YYEEEE. The CDR3 sequence is CASSLQAEQFF.

The V call is TRBV20-1, the J call TRBJ2-7. The germline CDR1 and CDR2 sequences are DFQATT and SNEGSKA (reference sequence). The CDR3 is made up of 12 amino acids. This chain's CDR3 is CSARLVSYEQYF.